Each of the 12 T cell receptor beta chains below was sequenced from the same sample in a study of blood T cells in healthy people across ages. With a J-beta primer mix and a sample-barcoded 5' primer, a second PCR ran roughly 6 to 12 cycles. TCRdb re-called the 5' RACE reads with MiXCR, one entry per CDR3 protein. The data hold around 1,900,000 distinct CDR3 sequences, with about 39% observed a single time. Sequencing used blood. The origin of the receptors is a human donor in good health.

J is TRBJ2-4 and V is TRBV12-3 or TRBV12-4, with 7 nucleotides matching TRBD1. The CDR3 is 13 residues long. After removal of 0 bases from V and 13 bases from J, the junction contained 6 bases not matched to a gene. The CDR3, as DNA: TGTGCCAGCAGTTTAGCCGGGACAGTAGAGCAGTACTTC. Encoded protein: CASSLAGTVEQYF.

The chain uses TRBV12-5 and TRBJ1-2, with D tentatively TRBD1 (6 bases). Germline CDR1 reads LGHNT; CDR2 reads FRNRAP. This CDR3 is built from 13 residues. V was cut by 1 base and J by 4 bases, with 7 bases left in between. In nucleotides, the CDR3 is TGTGCTAGTGGTTTGGGGACAGTCTATGGCTACACCTTC. Protein sequence: CASGLGTVYGYTF.

This clonotype was seen only a few times. The chain carries TRBV28 and TRBJ2-7; D is ambiguous. The V end was cut by 5 bases, the J end by 2 bases, with 10 bases between. This CDR3 is 13 amino acids long. The germline V gene encodes CDR1 MDHEN and CDR2 SYDVKM. CDR3 sequence: CASSETVAYEQYF. The CDR3 DNA sequence: TGTGCCAGCAGTGAAACAGTGGCCTACGAGCAGTACTTC.

A word on this clonotype: One end of the junction fails to match germline, which may point to a read error. The V and J genes are TRBV29-1 and TRBJ2-4; D not certain. The DNA matches TRBJ2-7 better at its end, which makes the J call doubtful. The CDR3 length is 14 residues. Germline CDR1 SQVTM, CDR2 ANQGSEA. CDR3 region: CGVGKALSSYEQYF. The CDR3, as DNA: TGCGGCGTTGGGAAGGCTCTTAGCTCCTACGAGCAGTACTTC.

This rearrangement joins TRBV4-3 to TRBJ1-4; no firm D call. The CDR3 sequence is 15 residues long. The germline V gene has CDR1 LGHNA and CDR2 YSLEER. Trimming shortened V by 1 base and J by 4 bases, and 10 bases separated the two germline ends. The CDR3 bases are TGCGCCAGCAGCCAAGGTGGACTGTTTAATGAAAAACTGTTTTTT. Translated: CASSQGGLFNEKLFF.

This clonotype was found many times. This chain uses TRBV7-9 with TRBJ2-4, with no clear D. Trimming removed 1 base at V and 6 bases at J, with 7 bases between. Per the germline V gene, CDR1 is SEHNR and CDR2 is FQNEAQ (reference sequence). This CDR3 has 13 amino acids. CDR3 coding DNA: TGTGCCAGCAGCTTAGGAGGCGGAAACATTCAGTACTTC. This gives the protein CASSLGGGNIQYF.

This clonotype was counted only a few times. This sequence joins TRBV6-2 or TRBV6-3 and TRBJ1-2; tentative D call: TRBD1 (6 bases). The CDR3 is 15 amino acids. Germline V gives CDR1 MNHEY, CDR2 SVGEGT. The germline V and J ends were trimmed by 1 base and 6 bases, with 15 bases remaining between them. CDR3 in amino acids: CASSYFVGGVHGYTF. The CDR3, as DNA: TGTGCCAGCAGTTACTTCGTGGGGGGCGTCCATGGCTACACCTTC.

The chain is built from TRBV21-1 and TRBJ2-7; the table gives TRBD1 as D, unverified against the DNA. TRBV21-1 is a documented pseudogene. This CDR3 has 17 residues. CDR3 sequence reads: CASSKIEGTGAIIGQYF. The DNA of the CDR3 is TGTGCCAGCAGCAAGATTGAAGGGACAGGGGCCATAATAGGGCAGTACTTC.

The chain combines TRBV18 with TRBJ1-1; possibly TRBD1 for D (6 bases). The CDR3 totals 17 residues. Trimming took off 1 base at V and 4 bases at J, with 19 bases between the two ends. Germline V gives CDR1 KGHSH, CDR2 LQKENI. The CDR3 DNA reads TGTGCCAGCTCACCACGTCGGACAGACTTTGATGGCACTGAAGCTTTCTTT. This sequence encodes CASSPRRTDFDGTEAFF.

The genes are TRBV25-1 and TRBJ2-7; tentative D call: TRBD2 (6 bases). From germline, CDR1 is MGHDK and CDR2 SYGVNS. The CDR3 totals 14 residues. V gave up 6 bases and J gave up 5 bases, with 17 bases separating them. The CDR3: CASSSAGFQNEQYF. The CDR3 DNA follows: TGTGCCAGCAGCAGCGCGGGATTCCAGAACGAGCAGTACTTC.

The table lists this clonotype with a few counts. The chain employs TRBV6-5 and TRBJ2-7; a weak D match, TRBD1 (5 bases). V was shortened by 4 bases and J by 7 bases, with 8 bases between the two germline ends. Germline V gives CDR1 MNHEY, CDR2 SVGAGI. The CDR3 has 11 residues. CDR3 sequence (DNA): TGTGCCAGCAGTTGGAAGGGGGAGCAGTACTTC. It yields the protein CASSWKGEQYF.

Comment on this clonotype: Given a much more abundant clone one base away, this may be a read error. J is TRBJ1-2 and V is TRBV20-1, with D hard to call. This CDR3 spans 14 amino acids. Germline loops: CDR1 DFQATT, CDR2 SNEGSKA (reference sequence). V lost 1 base, J lost 3 bases, and 12 bases lay in between. CDR3 loop: CSARAPPDHYGYTF. The CDR3 region has the DNA TGCAGTGCTAGAGCCCCGCCTGACCACTATGGCTACACCTTC.